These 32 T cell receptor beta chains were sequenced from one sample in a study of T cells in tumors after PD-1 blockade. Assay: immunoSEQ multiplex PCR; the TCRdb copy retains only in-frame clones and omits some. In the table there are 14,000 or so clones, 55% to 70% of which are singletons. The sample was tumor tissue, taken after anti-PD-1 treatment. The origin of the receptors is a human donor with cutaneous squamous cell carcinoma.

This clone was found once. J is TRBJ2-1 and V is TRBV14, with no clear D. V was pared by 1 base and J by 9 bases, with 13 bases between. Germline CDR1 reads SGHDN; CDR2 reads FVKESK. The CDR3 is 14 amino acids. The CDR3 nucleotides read TGTGCCAGCAGCCAAGCTACGAGGCCCACTGAGCAGTTCTTC. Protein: CASSQATRPTEQFF.

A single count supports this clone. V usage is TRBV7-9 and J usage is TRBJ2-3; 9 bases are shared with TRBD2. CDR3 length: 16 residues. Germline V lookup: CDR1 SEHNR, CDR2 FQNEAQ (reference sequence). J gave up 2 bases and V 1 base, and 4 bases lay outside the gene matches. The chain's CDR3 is CASSLVAGDFTDTQYF. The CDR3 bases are TGTGCCAGCAGCTTAGTAGCGGGGGACTTCACAGATACGCAGTATTTT. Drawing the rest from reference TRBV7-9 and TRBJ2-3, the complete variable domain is DTGVSQNPRHKITKRGQNVTFRCDPISEHNRLYWYRQTLGQGPEFLTYFQNEAQLEKSRLLSDRFSAERPKGSFSTLEIQRTEQGDSAMYLCASSLVAGDFTDTQYFGPGTRLTVL.

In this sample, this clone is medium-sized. The CDR3 reads CASSRLANYGYTF. In DNA form, the CDR3 reads TGTGCCAGCAGCCGGCTGGCTAACTATGGCTACACCTTC. The V and J genes are TRBV11-3 and TRBJ1-2; D not resolved. CDR3 size: 13 residues. The germline gives CDR1 SGHNT, CDR2 YENEEA. The germline V and J ends were trimmed by 5 bases and 0 bases, with 7 bases remaining between them.

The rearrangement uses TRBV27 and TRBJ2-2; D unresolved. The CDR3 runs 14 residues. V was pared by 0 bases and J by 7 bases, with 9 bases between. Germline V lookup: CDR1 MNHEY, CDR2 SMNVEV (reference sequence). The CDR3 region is CASSLSWGSGELFF. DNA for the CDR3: TGTGCCAGCAGTTTATCGTGGGGAAGCGGGGAGCTGTTTTTT.

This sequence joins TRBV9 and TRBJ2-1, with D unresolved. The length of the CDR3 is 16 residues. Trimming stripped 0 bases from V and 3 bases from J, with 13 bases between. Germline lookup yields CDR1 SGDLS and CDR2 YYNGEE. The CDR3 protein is CASSVAPRQLYNEQFF. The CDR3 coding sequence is TGTGCCAGCAGCGTAGCGCCCCGCCAGCTCTACAATGAGCAGTTCTTC.

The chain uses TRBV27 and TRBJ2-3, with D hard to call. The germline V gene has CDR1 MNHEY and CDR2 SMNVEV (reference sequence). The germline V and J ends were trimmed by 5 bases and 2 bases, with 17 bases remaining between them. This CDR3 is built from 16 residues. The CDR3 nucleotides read TGTGCCAGCAGTGCCAGGACCGAGAGACACACAGATACGCAGTATTTT. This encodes CASSARTERHTDTQYF.

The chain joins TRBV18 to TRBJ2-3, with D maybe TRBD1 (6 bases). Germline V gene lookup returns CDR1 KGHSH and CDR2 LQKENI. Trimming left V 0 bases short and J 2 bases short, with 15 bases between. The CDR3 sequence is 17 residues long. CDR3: CASSPPGQGPTTDTQYF. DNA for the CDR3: TGTGCCAGCTCACCACCGGGGCAGGGGCCTACCACAGATACGCAGTATTTT.

The CDR3 DNA is TGCGCCAGCAGCTCAGGACAGGGGTACACCGGGGAGCTGTTTTTT. It encodes CASSSGQGYTGELFF. The gene calls are TRBV5-1 and TRBJ2-2; 9 bases match TRBD1. This CDR3 contains 15 residues. Per germline, CDR1 SGHRS and CDR2 YFSETQ. J lost 3 bases, V lost 3 bases, and 3 bases had no gene match.

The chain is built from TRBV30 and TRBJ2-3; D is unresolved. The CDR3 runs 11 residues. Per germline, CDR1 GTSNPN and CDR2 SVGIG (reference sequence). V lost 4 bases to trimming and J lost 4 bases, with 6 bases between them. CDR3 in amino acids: CAWTRSDTQYF. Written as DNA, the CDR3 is TGTGCCTGGACAAGGTCAGATACGCAGTATTTT.

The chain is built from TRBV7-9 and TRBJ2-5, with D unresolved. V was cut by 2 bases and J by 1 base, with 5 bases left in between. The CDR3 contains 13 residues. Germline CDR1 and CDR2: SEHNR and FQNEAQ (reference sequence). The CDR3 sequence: CASSLRVQETQYF. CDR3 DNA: TGTGCCAGCAGCTTAAGGGTCCAAGAGACCCAGTACTTC. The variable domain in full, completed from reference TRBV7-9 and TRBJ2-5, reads DTGVSQNPRHKITKRGQNVTFRCDPISEHNRLYWYRQTLGQGPEFLTYFQNEAQLEKSRLLSDRFSAERPKGSFSTLEIQRTEQGDSAMYLCASSLRVQETQYFGPGTRLLVL.

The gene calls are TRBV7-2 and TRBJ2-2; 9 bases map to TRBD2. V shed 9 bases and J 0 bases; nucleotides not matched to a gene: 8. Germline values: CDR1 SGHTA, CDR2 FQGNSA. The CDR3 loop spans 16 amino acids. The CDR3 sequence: CASGKGGGANTGELFF. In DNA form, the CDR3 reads TGTGCCAGTGGCAAAGGCGGGGGGGCGAACACCGGGGAGCTGTTTTTT. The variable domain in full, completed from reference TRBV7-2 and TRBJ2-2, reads GAGVSQSPSNKVTEKGKDVELRCDPISGHTALYWYRQSLGQGLEFLIYFQGNSAPDKSGLPSDRFSAERTGGSVSTLTIQRTQQEDSAVYLCASGKGGGANTGELFFGEGSRLTVL.

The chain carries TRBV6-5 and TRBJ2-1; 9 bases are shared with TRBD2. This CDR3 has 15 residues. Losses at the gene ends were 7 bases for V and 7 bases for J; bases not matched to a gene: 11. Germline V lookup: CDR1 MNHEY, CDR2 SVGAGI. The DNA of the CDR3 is TGTGCCAGCACCCCTCCCGCGGGAGGGATTAATGAGCAGTTCTTC. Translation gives CASTPPAGGINEQFF.

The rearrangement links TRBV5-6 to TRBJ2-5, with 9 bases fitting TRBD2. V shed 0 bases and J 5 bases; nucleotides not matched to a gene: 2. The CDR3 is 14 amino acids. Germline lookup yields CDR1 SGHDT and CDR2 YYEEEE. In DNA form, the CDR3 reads TGTGCCAGCAGCTTGGTGAGCGGGAGGGAGACCCAGTACTTC. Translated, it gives CASSLVSGRETQYF.

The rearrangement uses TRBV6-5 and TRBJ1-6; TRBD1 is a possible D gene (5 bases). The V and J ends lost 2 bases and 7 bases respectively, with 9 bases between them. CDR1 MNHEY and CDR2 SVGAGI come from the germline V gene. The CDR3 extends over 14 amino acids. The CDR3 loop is CASSYGTENSPLHF. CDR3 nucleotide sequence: TGTGCCAGCAGTTACGGGACGGAGAATTCACCCCTCCACTTT.

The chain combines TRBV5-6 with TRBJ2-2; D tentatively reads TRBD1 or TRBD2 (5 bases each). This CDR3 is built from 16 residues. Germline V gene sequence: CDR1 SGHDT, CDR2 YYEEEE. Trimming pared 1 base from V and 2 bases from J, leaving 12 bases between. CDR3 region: CASSLSTGLNTGELFF. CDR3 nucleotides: TGTGCCAGCAGCTTGAGTACGGGGCTTAACACCGGGGAGCTGTTTTTT.

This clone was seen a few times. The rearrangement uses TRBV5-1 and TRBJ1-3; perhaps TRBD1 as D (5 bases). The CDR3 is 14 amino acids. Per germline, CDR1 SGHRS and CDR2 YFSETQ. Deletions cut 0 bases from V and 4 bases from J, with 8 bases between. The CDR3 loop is CASSLDSGGNTIYF. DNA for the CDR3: TGCGCCAGCAGCTTGGATTCAGGGGGAAACACCATATATTTT.

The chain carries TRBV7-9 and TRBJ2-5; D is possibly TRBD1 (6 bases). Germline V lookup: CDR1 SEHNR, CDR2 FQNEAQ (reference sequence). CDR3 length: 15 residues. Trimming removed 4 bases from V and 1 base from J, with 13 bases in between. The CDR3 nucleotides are TGTGCCAGCAGCTCGCTAAGACAGGTCCAAGAGACCCAGTACTTC. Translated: CASSSLRQVQETQYF. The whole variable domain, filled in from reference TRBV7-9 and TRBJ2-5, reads DTGVSQNPRHKITKRGQNVTFRCDPISEHNRLYWYRQTLGQGPEFLTYFQNEAQLEKSRLLSDRFSAERPKGSFSTLEIQRTEQGDSAMYLCASSSLRQVQETQYFGPGTRLLVL.

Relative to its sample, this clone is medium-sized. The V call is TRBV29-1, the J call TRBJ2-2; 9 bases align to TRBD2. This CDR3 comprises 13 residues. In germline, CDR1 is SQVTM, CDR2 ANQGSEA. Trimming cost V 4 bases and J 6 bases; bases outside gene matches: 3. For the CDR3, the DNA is TGCAGCGTTGCGCGCGGGAGGGCCGGGGAGCTGTTTTTT. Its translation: CSVARGRAGELFF.

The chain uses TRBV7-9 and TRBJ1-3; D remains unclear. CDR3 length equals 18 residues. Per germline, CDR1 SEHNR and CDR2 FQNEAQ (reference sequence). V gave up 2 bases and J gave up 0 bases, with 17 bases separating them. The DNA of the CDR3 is TGTGCCAGCAGCTTAACGCTTGGCAGTACATTCTCTGGAAACACCATATATTTT. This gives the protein CASSLTLGSTFSGNTIYF.

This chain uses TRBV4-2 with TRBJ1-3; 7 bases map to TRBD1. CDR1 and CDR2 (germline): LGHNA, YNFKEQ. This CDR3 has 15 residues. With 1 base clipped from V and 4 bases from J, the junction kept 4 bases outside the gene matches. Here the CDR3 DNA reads TGTGCCAGCAGCCAAGGACAGGGTGTGGGAAACACCATATATTTT. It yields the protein CASSQGQGVGNTIYF.

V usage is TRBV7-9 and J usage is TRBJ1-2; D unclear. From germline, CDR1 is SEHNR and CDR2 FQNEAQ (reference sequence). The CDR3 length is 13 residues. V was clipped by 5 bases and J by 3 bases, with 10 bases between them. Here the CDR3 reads CASSTEFYYGYTF. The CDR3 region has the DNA TGTGCCAGCAGCACGGAGTTTTACTATGGCTACACCTTC.

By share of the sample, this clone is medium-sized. This chain's CDR3 is CASSIQGASYNEQFF. The CDR3 coding sequence is TGTGCCAGTAGTATTCAGGGGGCTTCCTACAATGAGCAGTTCTTC. This rearrangement joins TRBV19 to TRBJ2-1, with 8 nucleotides matching TRBD1. Germline V gene data show CDR1 as LNHDA and CDR2 as SQIVND (reference sequence). With V trimmed by 3 bases and J by 1 base, 2 bases remained unmatched. This CDR3 region has 15 residues. The complete variable domain, with remaining parts taken from reference TRBV19 and TRBJ2-1, reads DGGITQSPKYLFRKEGQNVTLSCEQNLNHDAMYWYRQDPGQGLRLIYYSQIVNDFQKGDIAEGYSVSREKKESFPLTVTSAQKNPTAFYLCASSIQGASYNEQFFGPGTRLTVL.

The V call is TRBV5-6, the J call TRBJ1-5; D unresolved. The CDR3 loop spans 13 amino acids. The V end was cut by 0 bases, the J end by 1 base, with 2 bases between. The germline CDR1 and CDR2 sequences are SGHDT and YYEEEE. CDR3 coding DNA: TGTGCCAGCAGCTTGGCCAGCAATCAGCCCCAGCATTTT. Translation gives CASSLASNQPQHF. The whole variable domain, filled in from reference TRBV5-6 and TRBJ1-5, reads DAGVTQSPTHLIKTRGQQVTLRCSPKSGHDTVSWYQQALGQGPQFIFQYYEEEERQRGNFPDRFSGHQFPNYSSELNVNALLLGDSALYLCASSLASNQPQHFGDGTRLSIL.

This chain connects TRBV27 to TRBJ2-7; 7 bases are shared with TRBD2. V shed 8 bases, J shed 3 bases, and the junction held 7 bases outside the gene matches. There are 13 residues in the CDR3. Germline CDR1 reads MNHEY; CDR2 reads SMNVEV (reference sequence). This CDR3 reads CASGAGTIYEQYF. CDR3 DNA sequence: TGTGCCAGCGGCGCCGGGACTATCTACGAGCAGTACTTC.

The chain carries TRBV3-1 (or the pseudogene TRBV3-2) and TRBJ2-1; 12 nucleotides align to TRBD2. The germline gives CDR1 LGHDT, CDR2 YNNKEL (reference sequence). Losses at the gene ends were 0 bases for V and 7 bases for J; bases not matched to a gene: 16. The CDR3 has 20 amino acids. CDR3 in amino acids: CASSQDQWGQGLAGRNEQFF. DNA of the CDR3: TGTGCCAGCAGCCAAGATCAGTGGGGTCAGGGACTAGCGGGTCGGAATGAGCAGTTCTTC.

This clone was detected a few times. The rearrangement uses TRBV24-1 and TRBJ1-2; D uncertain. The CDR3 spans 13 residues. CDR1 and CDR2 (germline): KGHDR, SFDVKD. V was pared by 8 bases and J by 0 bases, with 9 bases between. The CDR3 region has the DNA TGTGCCACCACTCAGATAACTAACTATGGCTACACCTTC. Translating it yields CATTQITNYGYTF.

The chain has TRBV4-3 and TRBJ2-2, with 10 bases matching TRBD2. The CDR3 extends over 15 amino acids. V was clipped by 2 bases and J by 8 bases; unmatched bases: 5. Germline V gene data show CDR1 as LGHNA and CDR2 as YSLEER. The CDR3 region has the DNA TGCGCCAGCAGCCAACTAGCGGGGGAGATGGGGGAGCTGTTTTTT. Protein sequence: CASSQLAGEMGELFF.

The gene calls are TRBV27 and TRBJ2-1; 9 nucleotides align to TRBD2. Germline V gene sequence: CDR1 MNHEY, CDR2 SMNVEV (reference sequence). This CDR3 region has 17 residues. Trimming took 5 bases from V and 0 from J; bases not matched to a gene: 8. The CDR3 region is CASSRGTSWSSYNEQFF. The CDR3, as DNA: TGTGCCAGCAGTAGAGGGACTAGCTGGAGCTCCTACAATGAGCAGTTCTTC.

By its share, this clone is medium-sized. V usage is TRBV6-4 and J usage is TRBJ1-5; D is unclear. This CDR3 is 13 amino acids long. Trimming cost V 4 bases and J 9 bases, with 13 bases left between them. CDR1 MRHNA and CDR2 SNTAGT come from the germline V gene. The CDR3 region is CASSAEPLSPQHF. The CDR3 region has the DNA TGTGCCAGCAGTGCGGAGCCCCTCTCGCCCCAGCATTTT.

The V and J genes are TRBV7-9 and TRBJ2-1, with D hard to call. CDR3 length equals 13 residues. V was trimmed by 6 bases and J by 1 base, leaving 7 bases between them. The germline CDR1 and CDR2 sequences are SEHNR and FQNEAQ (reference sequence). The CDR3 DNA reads TGTGCCAGCAGGACTGGTTCCTACAATGAGCAGTTCTTC. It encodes CASRTGSYNEQFF.

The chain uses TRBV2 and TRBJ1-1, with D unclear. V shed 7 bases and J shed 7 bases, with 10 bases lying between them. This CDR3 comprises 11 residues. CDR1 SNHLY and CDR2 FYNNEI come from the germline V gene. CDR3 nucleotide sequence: TGTGCCAGCACCCTGGATCGTGAAGCTTTCTTT. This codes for CASTLDREAFF.

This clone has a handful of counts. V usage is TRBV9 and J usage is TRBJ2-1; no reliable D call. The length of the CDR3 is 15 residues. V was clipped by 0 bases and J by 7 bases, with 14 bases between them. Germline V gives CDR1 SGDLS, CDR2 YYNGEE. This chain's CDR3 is CASSVATKHENEQFF. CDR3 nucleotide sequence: TGTGCCAGCAGCGTAGCTACGAAACACGAGAATGAGCAGTTCTTC.